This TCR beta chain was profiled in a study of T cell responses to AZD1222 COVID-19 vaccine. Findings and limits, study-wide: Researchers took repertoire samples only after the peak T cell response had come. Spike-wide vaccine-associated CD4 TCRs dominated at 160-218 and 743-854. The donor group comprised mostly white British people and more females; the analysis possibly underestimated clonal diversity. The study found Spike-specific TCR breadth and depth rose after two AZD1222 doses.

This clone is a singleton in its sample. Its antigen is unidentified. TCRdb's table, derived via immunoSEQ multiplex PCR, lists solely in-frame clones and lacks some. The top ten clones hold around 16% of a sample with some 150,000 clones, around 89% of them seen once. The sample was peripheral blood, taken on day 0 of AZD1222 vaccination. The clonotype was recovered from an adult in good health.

CDR3 DNA: TGTGCCAGGTCGGGCGGGGGACTGGACGAGCAGTACTTC. Translation gives CARSGGGLDEQYF. J is TRBJ2-7 and V is TRBV2; 7 nucleotides agree with TRBD2. This CDR3 contains 13 residues. The junction had 10 bases not matched to a gene; V was cut back by 9 bases and J by 5 bases. Germline CDR1 reads SNHLY; CDR2 reads FYNNEI.